Below are 27 T cell receptor beta chains sequenced from a single sample in a study of blood T cell repertoires in COVID-19. The assay was immunoSEQ multiplex PCR, and TCRdb's table has in-frame clones only and misses some. This table has fewer than 250,000 clones, 70% to 90% appearing once. Sequenced input: peripheral blood. These receptors were obtained from a woman in her fifties or sixties with active or convalescent COVID-19.

The chain is built from TRBV4-1 and TRBJ1-6; D unclear. V was shortened by 0 bases and J by 7 bases, with 13 bases between the two germline ends. The CDR3 is made up of 16 amino acids. CDR1 and CDR2 (germline): MGHRA, YSYEKL. The CDR3 nucleotides are TGCGCCAGCAGCCAAGACTCGGTCAGAGGGAATTCACCCCTCCACTTT. The encoded protein is CASSQDSVRGNSPLHF.

This clone was found a few times. The chain links TRBV10-2 to TRBJ2-2; 11 bases agree with TRBD2. CDR1 WSHSY and CDR2 SAAADI come from the germline V gene. This CDR3 is built from 15 residues. The V and J ends lost 6 bases and 5 bases, in that order; junction bases with no gene match: 5. CDR3 DNA: TGCGCCAGCAGATTAGCGGGGGGGTCAACCGGGGAGCTGTTTTTT. Amino acids: CASRLAGGSTGELFF.

J is TRBJ1-4 and V is TRBV2, with D unresolved. Germline V gene data show CDR1 as SNHLY and CDR2 as FYNNEI. The CDR3 is made up of 11 amino acids. V was trimmed by 7 bases and J by 8 bases, leaving 8 bases between them. This CDR3 reads CASKPVEKLFF. CDR3 nucleotides: TGTGCCAGCAAGCCGGTCGAAAAACTGTTTTTT.

The rearrangement links TRBV19 to TRBJ2-7, with a weak D call TRBD2 (6 bases). Germline CDR1 is LNHDA and CDR2 is SQIVND (reference sequence). There are 15 residues in the CDR3. The V gene lost 3 bases and the J gene lost 3 bases, with 15 bases spanning the gap. This CDR3 is CASSMTSGARYEQYF. As DNA, the CDR3 is TGTGCCAGTAGTATGACATCGGGAGCGCGCTACGAGCAGTACTTC.

This chain connects TRBV4-1 to TRBJ1-5, with D maybe TRBD1 (5 bases). CDR1 is MGHRA, CDR2 YSYEKL, per germline. V was clipped by 1 base and J by 7 bases, with 17 bases between them. The CDR3 has 16 residues. The CDR3 region has the DNA TGCGCCAGCAGCCAAGGAAATACGGGAGGGGAGCAGCCCCAGCATTTT. Its translation: CASSQGNTGGEQPQHF.

The chain has TRBV27 and TRBJ2-7, with D possibly being TRBD1 (6 bases). Trimming took 8 bases from V and 7 from J, leaving 27 bases between them. This CDR3 contains 16 residues. Per the germline V gene, CDR1 is MNHEY and CDR2 is SMNVEV (reference sequence). The CDR3 nucleotides are TGTGCCAGCCTTCCGCTCTGGACAGCCGGCCTTCGTGAGCAGTACTTC. Translating gives CASLPLWTAGLREQYF.

The chain joins TRBV6-5 to TRBJ2-2, with D possibly being TRBD2 (6 bases). V was pared by 7 bases and J by 1 base, with 13 bases between. Germline V gene lookup returns CDR1 MNHEY and CDR2 SVGAGI. The CDR3 runs 15 residues. The CDR3 nucleotides read TGTGCCAGCAACCGCGGGACGAAGAACACCGGGGAGCTGTTTTTT. It yields the protein CASNRGTKNTGELFF.

This clone was seen once. This chain joins TRBV25-1 and TRBJ1-4, with D tentatively TRBD1 (5 bases). Germline V gives CDR1 MGHDK, CDR2 SYGVNS. V lost 2 bases to trimming and J lost 8 bases, with 18 bases between them. This CDR3 comprises 16 residues. In DNA, the CDR3 is TGTGCCAGCAGTGAACAGACGGGCGGAGGGGAAGAAAAACTGTTTTTT. Residues: CASSEQTGGGEEKLFF.

This clone was seen a handful of times. The J gene is TRBJ1-5, the V gene TRBV5-1; no definite D call. The germline V and J ends were trimmed by 0 bases and 5 bases, with 6 bases remaining between them. Germline V CDR1 and CDR2: SGHRS, YFSETQ. This CDR3 comprises 13 residues. CDR3 sequence (DNA): TGCGCCAGCAGCTTGGACCAGGATCAGCCCCAGCATTTT. Protein product: CASSLDQDQPQHF.

This sequence joins TRBV3-1 (or the pseudogene TRBV3-2) and TRBJ2-1; 8 bases match TRBD2. The CDR3 has 15 amino acids. Germline V CDR1 and CDR2: LGHDT, YNNKEL (reference sequence). The V and J ends lost 1 base and 2 bases, in that order; junction bases with no gene match: 1. The CDR3 is CASSQAAGAYNEQFF. The CDR3 DNA follows: TGTGCCAGCAGCCAAGCAGCGGGGGCCTACAATGAGCAGTTCTTC.

The chain couples TRBV27 to TRBJ1-2; 7 nucleotides line up with TRBD1. The CDR3 has 16 amino acids. V dropped 6 bases and J dropped 4; count of bases not matched to a gene: 14. The germline V gene encodes CDR1 MNHEY and CDR2 SMNVEV (reference sequence). CDR3 DNA: TGTGCCAGCAGACTTACCCCCACAGGGGCGGGCTATGGCTACACCTTC. The encoded protein is CASRLTPTGAGYGYTF.

V is TRBV5-5 and J is TRBJ2-5, with TRBD2 identical over 7 bases. The CDR3 has 16 amino acids. The V gene end was trimmed by 4 bases and the J gene end by 4 bases; junction bases not matched to a gene: 13. Looked up from germline, CDR1 is SGHKS and CDR2 is YYEKEE (reference sequence). The CDR3 here is CASSLRVGGLGETQYF. The CDR3 DNA follows: TGTGCCAGCAGCCTACGTGTGGGAGGGCTGGGAGAGACCCAGTACTTC.

This clone was recorded once. The V and J genes are TRBV6-5 and TRBJ2-1; TRBD2 matches at 14 bases. The V gene end was trimmed by 7 bases and the J gene end by 9 bases; junction bases not matched to a gene: 5. Germline CDR1 MNHEY, CDR2 SVGAGI. The CDR3 loop spans 14 amino acids. The CDR3 DNA sequence: TGTGCCAGCACCGGACTAGCGGGGGGCGGTGAGCAGTTCTTC. This sequence encodes CASTGLAGGGEQFF.

The genes are TRBV10-1 and TRBJ2-3; 11 bases match TRBD2. V lost 4 bases, J lost 4 bases, and 7 bases stayed unmatched. This CDR3 is 16 amino acids long. The germline V gene has CDR1 WNHNN and CDR2 SYGVQD (reference sequence). CDR3 coding DNA: TGCGCCAGCAGTGCCCAGGTAGCGGGAGGGTCAGATACGCAGTATTTT. Protein sequence: CASSAQVAGGSDTQYF.

The rearrangement uses TRBV4-1 and TRBJ2-1, with D perhaps matching TRBD2 (6 bases). V was clipped by 0 bases and J by 0 bases, with 15 bases between them. This CDR3 spans 18 amino acids. Per the germline V gene, CDR1 is MGHRA and CDR2 is YSYEKL. The CDR3 DNA is TGCGCCAGCAGCCAAGAGCCCCCCTCTAGCGCCTCCTACAATGAGCAGTTCTTC. Its protein product is CASSQEPPSSASYNEQFF.

This clone came up a few times. This sample includes further DNA sequences coding for the same CDR3. This chain uses TRBV7-9 with TRBJ1-1, with D possibly TRBD1 on 5 matching bases. Looked up from germline, CDR1 is SEHNR and CDR2 is FQNEAQ (reference sequence). There are 14 residues in the CDR3. Trimming removed 3 bases at V and 2 bases at J, with 10 bases between. The CDR3 here is CASSLQGRNTEAFF. Here the CDR3 DNA reads TGTGCCAGCAGCTTGCAGGGTAGAAACACTGAAGCTTTCTTT.

This chain connects TRBV4-2 to TRBJ1-1; 7 bases are a match to TRBD1. V shed 5 bases and J 1 base; nucleotides not matched to a gene: 10. The CDR3 is 16 amino acids. The germline V gene encodes CDR1 LGHNA and CDR2 YNFKEQ. CDR3 loop: CASSVHQTGENTEAFF. The CDR3 nucleotides are TGTGCCAGCAGCGTACATCAAACAGGGGAGAACACTGAAGCTTTCTTT.

V is TRBV24-1 and J is TRBJ2-2; weak D call: TRBD2 (6 bases). Looked up from germline, CDR1 is KGHDR and CDR2 is SFDVKD. The CDR3 sequence is 19 residues long. Trimming removed 0 bases at V and 3 bases at J, with 19 bases between. Here the CDR3 DNA reads TGTGCCACCAGTGATTTGCCCGGTCGGCGGGATGGCTACACCGGGGAGCTGTTTTTT. It specifies CATSDLPGRRDGYTGELFF.

This chain joins TRBV24-1 and TRBJ2-7; D is undetermined. Per germline, CDR1 KGHDR and CDR2 SFDVKD. The CDR3 has 16 amino acids. The V and J ends lost 6 bases and 4 bases respectively, with 21 bases between them. The CDR3 reads CATSRMTQGTIYEQYV. The CDR3, as DNA: TGTGCCACCAGTAGGATGACTCAAGGAACAATATACGAGCAGTACGTC.

This chain connects TRBV7-9 to TRBJ1-2; D is possibly TRBD1 (5 bases). Germline assignment: CDR1 SEHNR and CDR2 FQNEAQ (reference sequence). CDR3 length equals 14 residues. V was pared by 0 bases and J by 8 bases, with 13 bases between. CDR3 amino acids: CASSLATRGSGYTF. The CDR3 nucleotides are TGTGCCAGCAGCTTAGCGACGCGGGGGAGCGGCTACACCTTC.

The gene calls are TRBV5-5 and TRBJ2-1, with D possibly matching TRBD1 (6 bases). The ends were cut back, 4 bases at V and 0 bases at J, with 14 bases in the middle. This CDR3 comprises 16 residues. Germline CDR1 and CDR2: SGHKS and YYEKEE (reference sequence). CDR3 sequence reads: CASSGRQESSYNEQFF. Here the CDR3 DNA reads TGTGCCAGCAGCGGGAGACAGGAGAGCTCCTACAATGAGCAGTTCTTC.

The chain is built from TRBV2 and TRBJ1-2; TRBD1 aligns across 7 bases. The CDR3 runs to 14 residues. Germline CDR1 SNHLY, CDR2 FYNNEI. The V gene end was trimmed by 5 bases and the J gene end by 5 bases; junction bases not matched to a gene: 8. CDR3 DNA: TGTGCCAGCAGTACAGACAGGGATTGGTATGGCTACACCTTC. Translated: CASSTDRDWYGYTF.

The sample holds a few counts of this clone. The chain joins TRBV29-1 to TRBJ2-7, with D uncertain. Trimming left V 3 bases short and J 0 bases short, with 9 bases between. This CDR3 contains 13 residues. The germline CDR1 and CDR2 sequences are SQVTM and ANQGSEA. The CDR3 sequence: CSVELMASYEQYF. For the CDR3, the DNA is TGCAGCGTTGAGTTGATGGCCTCCTACGAGCAGTACTTC.

The chain recombines TRBV20-1 with TRBJ1-2; perhaps TRBD1 as D (6 bases). V lost 3 bases, J lost 4 bases, and 18 bases lay in between. Germline CDR1 DFQATT, CDR2 SNEGSKA (reference sequence). The CDR3 runs 15 residues. As DNA, the CDR3 is TGCAGTGCTAGTGATGTTGGACAGACCCTCTATGGCTACACCTTC. Its translation: CSASDVGQTLYGYTF.

This chain uses TRBV19 with TRBJ2-3; 12 bases match TRBD1. CDR3 size: 17 residues. Germline V gene data show CDR1 as LNHDA and CDR2 as SQIVND (reference sequence). The ends lost 4 bases at V and 6 bases at J; junction bases unmatched: 11. CDR3 DNA sequence: TGTGCCAGTAGTACCACCGGGACAGGGGGCATCAATGATACGCAGTATTTT. Amino acid sequence: CASSTTGTGGINDTQYF.

The chain uses TRBV4-2 and TRBJ1-2, with 9 bases identical to TRBD1. This CDR3 spans 16 amino acids. V shed 3 bases and J 3 bases; nucleotides not matched to a gene: 8. Germline V gives CDR1 LGHNA, CDR2 YNFKEQ. The CDR3 DNA reads as TGTGCCAGCAGCCAGAACCCCGGGACAGGGTACTATGGCTACACCTTC. Translation: CASSQNPGTGYYGYTF.

The V call is TRBV18, the J call TRBJ2-6; tentative D call: TRBD2 (6 bases). Germline V gene data show CDR1 as KGHSH and CDR2 as LQKENI. Between the trimmed V and J ends, which lost 1 base and 3 bases, there was a span of 10 bases. The CDR3 contains 16 residues. The CDR3 loop is CASSPRGGSGANVLTF. As DNA, the CDR3 is TGTGCCAGCTCACCACGGGGAGGAAGTGGGGCCAACGTCCTGACTTTC.